What follows is one TCR beta chain and its context. This entry comes from a study of blood T cell repertoires in COVID-19. Measured with immunoSEQ multiplex PCR; TCRdb has only the in-frame clones, and not every one. The sample holds under 140,000 clones, 72% seen once. The germline V gene has CDR1 LNHDA and CDR2 SQIVND (reference sequence). The V end was cut by 4 bases, the J end by 5 bases, with 14 bases between. The CDR3 is 14 residues long. Material for sequencing was peripheral blood. The clonotype was recovered from a woman aged 55 to 70 with acute or convalescent COVID-19. The chain carries TRBV19 and TRBJ1-1, with D tentatively TRBD1 (6 bases). DNA for the CDR3: TGTGCCAGTAGTAAAGCGGGGGCGTTAACTGAAGCTTTCTTT. It yields the protein CASSKAGALTEAFF. Using reference TRBV19 and TRBJ1-1 for the parts outside the CDR3, the full variable domain is DGGITQSPKYLFRKEGQNVTLSCEQNLNHDAMYWYRQDPGQGLRLIYYSQIVNDFQKGDIAEGYSVSREKKESFPLTVTSAQKNPTAFYLCASSKAGALTEAFFGQGTRLTVV.